This entry concerns a single T cell receptor beta chain. The table lists this clonotype with many counts. Its antigen remains unidentified. Qualities for individual bases were not recorded, and no much larger clone is one base off. This sample stems from a study of CD8 T cells in ankylosing spondylitis (dated by TCRdb to 2016 to 2017). Context from the whole study: The study set out to find disease-linked TCR variants by profiling T cell receptor beta repertoires in ankylosing spondylitis patients and healthy donors. The full study cohort was made up of approximately 24 ankylosing spondylitis patients and some 100 healthy donors. Samples of peripheral blood were taken, and for ankylosing spondylitis patients, synovial fluid was collected as well.

After removal of 1 base from V and 2 bases from J, the junction retains 8 bases not matched to a gene. Measured from the cysteine to the phenylalanine, the CDR3 is 16 residues long. Just the 48-base CDR3 DNA is kept, in frame starting at base 1. The germline V gene sets CDR1 to SGHRS and CDR2 to YFSETQ. Data came from an Illumina HiSeq 2500. TCR beta libraries were prepared by quantitative 5'-RACE with molecular barcodes. As for the original processing: A new computational method, built on a probabilistic model of VDJ rearrangement, was used to identify disease-linked TCR variants. The public reads were reanalyzed by TCRdb: fastp trimming at Q25, MiXCR alignment, in-frame beta chains only. CDR3 protein duplicates are merged, each entry listing the most common genes and DNA. The V and J calls were determined by TCRdb, not by the authors. The sample yields some 250,000 distinct CDR3 sequences; roughly 25% were counted once. The top ten clonotypes cover more than 0.6% of the sample.

Here is what the overall study found, with its caveats: Some TCR beta motif variants had previously been reported in synovial fluid and blood of reactive arthritis patients, which suggested common disease-initiation mechanisms. According to the report, matched synovial fluid samples from ankylosing spondylitis patients were significantly enriched for the disease-linked clones. Blood from ankylosing spondylitis patients appeared to be characterized by a TCR beta motif made up of 8 or 9 highly homologous amino acid variants. A CD8+ phenotype was shown by the disease-linked clones, which were found at relatively low frequencies in peripheral blood.

The chain uses TRBV5-1 and TRBJ2-5, and TRBD2 matches 7 of the central bases. The sequenced sample consisted of blood, either unsorted or a sorted T cell fraction (not recorded which). The clonotype originates from a male donor with ankylosing spondylitis or in good health (not recorded which). CDR3 loop: CASSLRPSGQQETQYF. The nucleotide sequence is given as TGCGCCAGCAGCTTGAGGCCTAGCGGCCAACAAGAGACCCAGTACTTC. Extended through the reference TRBV5-1 and TRBJ2-5 proteins, this CDR3 yields the full variable domain: KAGVTQTPRYLIKTRGQQVTLSCSPISGHRSVSWYQQTPGQGLQFLFEYFSETQRNKGNFPGRFSGRQFSNSRSEMNVSTLELGDSALYLCASSLRPSGQQETQYFGPGTRLLVL.